A single sample is the source of the 13 T cell receptor beta chains below, sequenced in a study of blood T cell repertoires in COVID-19. Sequencing used immunoSEQ multiplex PCR; TCRdb keeps in-frame clones, though not all of them. The table has about 87,000 clones, 90% seen once. The sample taken for sequencing was peripheral blood. These receptor sequences come from a man between 18 and 29 years old with COVID-19, enrolled during active disease.

In its sample, this clone was seen once. The chain joins TRBV11-2 to TRBJ2-1, with TRBD2 matching 13 bases. The V segment lost 2 bases and the J segment 8 bases; nucleotides outside the gene matches: 6. Germline V gene data show CDR1 as SGHAT and CDR2 as FQNNGV. This CDR3 spans 16 amino acids. As DNA, the CDR3 is TGTGCCAGCAGCTTAAGACTAGCGGGAGGTTTGGATGAGCAGTTCTTC. Translated, it gives CASSLRLAGGLDEQFF.

The chain recombines TRBV28 with TRBJ1-2; no firm D call. Trimming stripped 8 bases from V and 7 bases from J, with 8 bases between. From germline, CDR1 is MDHEN and CDR2 SYDVKM. This CDR3 is 10 amino acids long. The CDR3 is CASRGSGYTF. In nucleotides, the CDR3 is TGTGCCAGCCGAGGGAGTGGCTACACCTTC.

The chain uses TRBV6-1 and TRBJ2-5; tentatively, D is TRBD1 (6 bases). This CDR3 contains 19 residues. Between the trimmed V and J ends, which lost 2 bases and 5 bases, there was a span of 27 bases. Per germline, CDR1 MNHNS and CDR2 SASEGT. DNA for the CDR3: TGTGCCAGCAGTGAAAAGACAGGCCGCATAATTAACCCCATGGAGACCCAGTACTTC. Translated, it gives CASSEKTGRIINPMETQYF.

A few counts support this clone. The rearrangement joins TRBV27 to TRBJ1-3, with D possibly TRBD1 on 5 matching bases. The CDR3 sequence is 14 residues long. V was clipped by 2 bases and J by 5 bases, with 10 bases between them. Germline-derived CDR1 and CDR2 are MNHEY and SMNVEV (reference sequence). The CDR3 here is CASSLGGGRNTIYF. For the CDR3, the DNA is TGTGCCAGCAGTTTAGGGGGGGGAAGAAACACCATATATTTT.

This CDR3 is CASRPSGRVWDPDTQYF. Here the CDR3 DNA reads TGTGCCAGCAGGCCTAGCGGGAGGGTATGGGATCCAGATACGCAGTATTTT. The chain is built from TRBV5-4 and TRBJ2-3; 12 positions agree with TRBD2. CDR3 length: 17 amino acids. Germline values: CDR1 SGHNT, CDR2 YYREEE (reference sequence). The trim removed 5 bases at V and 4 bases at J, leaving 11 bases unmatched.

The rearrangement uses TRBV9 and TRBJ2-1, with TRBD2 identical over 16 bases. CDR3 length: 17 amino acids. Germline CDR1 is SGDLS and CDR2 is YYNGEE. V trimming: 4 bases; J trimming: 9 bases; junction bases outside the gene matches: 10. CDR3 region: CASSTLGTSGRATEQFF. In DNA form, the CDR3 reads TGTGCCAGCAGCACACTCGGGACTAGCGGGAGGGCGACTGAGCAGTTCTTC. The full variable domain, rest sourced from reference TRBV9 and TRBJ2-1, is DSGVTQTPKHLITATGQRVTLRCSPRSGDLSVYWYQQSLDQGLQFLIQYYNGEERAKGNILERFSAQQFPDLHSELNLSSLELGDSALYFCASSTLGTSGRATEQFFGPGTRLTVL.

DNA of the CDR3: TGTGCCAGCAGATTAGACAGGGGGACCTACAATGAGCAGTTCTTC. It encodes CASRLDRGTYNEQFF. The chain is built from TRBV5-4 and TRBJ2-1, with TRBD1 matching over 9 bases. V gave up 5 bases and J gave up 2 bases; unmatched junction bases: 5. CDR3 length equals 15 residues. Germline-derived CDR1 and CDR2 are SGHNT and YYREEE (reference sequence).

The chain recombines TRBV6-2 or TRBV6-3 with TRBJ2-7; 13 nucleotides align to TRBD2. Trimming at V came to 6 bases and at J to 0 bases, leaving 8 bases not matched to a gene. The CDR3 has 17 residues. Looked up from germline, CDR1 is MNHEY and CDR2 is SVGEGT. CDR3 nucleotide sequence: TGTGCCAGCAGCAGTGGACTAGCGGGAGTTTTCTCCTACGAGCAGTACTTC. It is translated as CASSSGLAGVFSYEQYF.

J is TRBJ2-3 and V is TRBV20-1, with D perhaps TRBD1 (5 bases). CDR3 length: 13 amino acids. In germline, CDR1 is DFQATT, CDR2 SNEGSKA (reference sequence). V was clipped by 3 bases and J by 0 bases, with 7 bases between them. The CDR3 here is CSASRQSTDTQYF. Written as DNA, the CDR3 is TGCAGTGCTAGTAGACAGAGCACAGATACGCAGTATTTT.

The chain links TRBV28 to TRBJ1-2; D gene ambiguous. V dropped 5 bases and J dropped 5 bases, with 15 bases sitting between them. The germline CDR1 and CDR2 sequences are MDHEN and SYDVKM. There are 14 residues in the CDR3. The CDR3 spells CASSDYEGTYGYTF. In DNA, the CDR3 is TGTGCCAGCAGTGATTATGAGGGAACATATGGCTACACCTTC.

This sequence joins TRBV7-2 and TRBJ2-7, with D perhaps TRBD1 (6 bases). CDR1 SGHTA and CDR2 FQGNSA come from the germline V gene. Trimming removed 5 bases at V and 2 bases at J, with 13 bases between. The length of the CDR3 is 14 residues. CDR3 sequence (DNA): TGTGCCAGCAGCCCGGCTACAGGGACCTACGAGCAGTACTTC. It specifies CASSPATGTYEQYF.

This chain joins TRBV15 and TRBJ1-3, with no clear D. Germline-derived CDR1 and CDR2 are LNHNV and YYDKDF (reference sequence). The CDR3 covers 11 residues. Trimming took off 8 bases at V and 9 bases at J, with 11 bases between the two ends. The CDR3 nucleotides are TGTGCCACCGTGGCGGAGGGCACCATATATTTT. Translation: CATVAEGTIYF.

The V gene is TRBV6-5, the J gene TRBJ2-2, with TRBD2 identical over 10 bases. The CDR3 loop spans 15 amino acids. CDR1 is MNHEY and CDR2 is SVGAGI in the germline V gene. V was clipped by 7 bases and J by 6 bases; unmatched bases: 8. CDR3 sequence reads: CASILAGAIPGELFF. CDR3 nucleotide sequence: TGTGCCAGCATCCTAGCGGGAGCAATTCCCGGGGAGCTGTTTTTT.